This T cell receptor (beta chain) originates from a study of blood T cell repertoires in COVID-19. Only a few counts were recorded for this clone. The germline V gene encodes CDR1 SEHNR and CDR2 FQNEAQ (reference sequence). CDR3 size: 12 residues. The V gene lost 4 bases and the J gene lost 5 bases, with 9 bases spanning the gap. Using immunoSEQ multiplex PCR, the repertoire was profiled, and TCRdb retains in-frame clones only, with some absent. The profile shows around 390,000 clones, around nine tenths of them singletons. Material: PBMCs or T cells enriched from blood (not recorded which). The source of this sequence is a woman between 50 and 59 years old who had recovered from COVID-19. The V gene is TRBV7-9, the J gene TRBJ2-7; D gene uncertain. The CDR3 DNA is TGTGCCAGCAGCTCCCCTTACAACGAGCAGTACTTC. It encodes CASSSPYNEQYF.